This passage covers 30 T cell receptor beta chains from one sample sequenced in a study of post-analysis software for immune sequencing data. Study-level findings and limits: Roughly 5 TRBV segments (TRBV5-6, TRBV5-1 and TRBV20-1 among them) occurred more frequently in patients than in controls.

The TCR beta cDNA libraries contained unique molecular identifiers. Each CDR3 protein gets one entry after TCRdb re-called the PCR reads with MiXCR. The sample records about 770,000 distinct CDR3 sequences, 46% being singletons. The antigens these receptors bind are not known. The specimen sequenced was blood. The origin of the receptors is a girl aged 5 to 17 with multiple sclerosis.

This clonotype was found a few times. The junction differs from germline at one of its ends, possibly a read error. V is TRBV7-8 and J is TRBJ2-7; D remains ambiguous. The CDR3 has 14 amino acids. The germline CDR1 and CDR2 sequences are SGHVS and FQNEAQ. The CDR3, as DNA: TGTACCAGCAGCTTAGGATCGGAGTCCTACGAGCAGTACTTC. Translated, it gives CTSSLGSESYEQYF.

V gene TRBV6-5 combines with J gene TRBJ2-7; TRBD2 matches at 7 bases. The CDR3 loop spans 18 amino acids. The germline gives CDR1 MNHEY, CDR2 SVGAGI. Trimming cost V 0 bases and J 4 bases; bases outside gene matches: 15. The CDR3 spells CASSYSPLIAGPSYEQYF. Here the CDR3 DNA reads TGTGCCAGCAGTTACTCCCCCTTAATAGCGGGCCCATCTTACGAGCAGTACTTC.

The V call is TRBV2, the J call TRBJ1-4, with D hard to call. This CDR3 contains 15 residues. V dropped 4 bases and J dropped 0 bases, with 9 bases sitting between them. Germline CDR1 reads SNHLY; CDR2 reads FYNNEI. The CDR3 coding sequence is TGTGCCAGCAGTGGTCTGAGGGCAACTAATGAAAAACTGTTTTTT. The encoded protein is CASSGLRATNEKLFF.

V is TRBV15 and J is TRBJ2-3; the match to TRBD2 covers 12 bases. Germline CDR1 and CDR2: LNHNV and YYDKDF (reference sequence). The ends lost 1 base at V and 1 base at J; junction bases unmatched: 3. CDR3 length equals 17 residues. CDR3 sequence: CATSRGLAGVRTDTQYF. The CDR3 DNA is TGTGCCACCAGCAGAGGACTAGCGGGAGTACGCACAGATACGCAGTATTTT.

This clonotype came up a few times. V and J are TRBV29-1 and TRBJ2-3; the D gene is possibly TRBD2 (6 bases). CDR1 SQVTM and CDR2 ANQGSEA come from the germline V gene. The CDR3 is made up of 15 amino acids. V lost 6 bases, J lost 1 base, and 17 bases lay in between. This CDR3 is CSVRAGGVGTDTQYF. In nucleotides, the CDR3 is TGCAGCGTCAGGGCCGGGGGTGTTGGCACAGATACGCAGTATTTT.

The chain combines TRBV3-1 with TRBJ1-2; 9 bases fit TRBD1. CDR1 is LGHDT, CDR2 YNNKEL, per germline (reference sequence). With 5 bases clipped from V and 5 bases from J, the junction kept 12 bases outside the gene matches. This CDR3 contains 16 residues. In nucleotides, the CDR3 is TGTGCCAGCAGCTCCCCCGGGACAGGGACGTATTATGGCTACACCTTC. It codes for CASSSPGTGTYYGYTF.

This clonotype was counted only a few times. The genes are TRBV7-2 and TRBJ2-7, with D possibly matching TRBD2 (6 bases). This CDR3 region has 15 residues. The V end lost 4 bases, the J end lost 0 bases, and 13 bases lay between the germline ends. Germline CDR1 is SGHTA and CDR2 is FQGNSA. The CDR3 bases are TGTGCCAGCAGCTCGGGAGCGGGTTACTCCTACGAGCAGTACTTC. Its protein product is CASSSGAGYSYEQYF.

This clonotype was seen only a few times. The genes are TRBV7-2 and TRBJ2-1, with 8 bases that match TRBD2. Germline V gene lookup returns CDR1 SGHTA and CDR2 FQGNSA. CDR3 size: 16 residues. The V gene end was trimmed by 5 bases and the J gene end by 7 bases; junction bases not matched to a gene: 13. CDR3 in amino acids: CASSAPFGLAGNEQFF. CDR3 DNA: TGTGCCAGCAGCGCCCCATTCGGGCTAGCGGGTAATGAGCAGTTCTTC.

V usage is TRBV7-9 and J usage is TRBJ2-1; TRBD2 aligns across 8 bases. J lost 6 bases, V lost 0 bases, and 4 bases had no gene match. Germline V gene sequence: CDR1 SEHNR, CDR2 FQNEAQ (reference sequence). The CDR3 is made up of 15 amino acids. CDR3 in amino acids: CASSLAPGGPNEQFF. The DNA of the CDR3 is TGTGCCAGCAGCTTAGCCCCGGGAGGGCCCAATGAGCAGTTCTTC.

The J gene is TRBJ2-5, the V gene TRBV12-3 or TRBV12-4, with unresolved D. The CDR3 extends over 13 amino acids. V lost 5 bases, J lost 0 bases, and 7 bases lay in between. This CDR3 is CASSPRHQETQYF. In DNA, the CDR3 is TGTGCCAGCAGTCCCCGCCACCAAGAGACCCAGTACTTC.

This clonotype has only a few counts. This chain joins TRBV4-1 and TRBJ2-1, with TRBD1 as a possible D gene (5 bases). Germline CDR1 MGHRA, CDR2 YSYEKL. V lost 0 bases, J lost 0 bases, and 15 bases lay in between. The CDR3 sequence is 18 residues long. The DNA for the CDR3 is TGCGCCAGCAGCCAAGATCGGCAGGGCAAAAGCTCCTACAATGAGCAGTTCTTC. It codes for CASSQDRQGKSSYNEQFF.

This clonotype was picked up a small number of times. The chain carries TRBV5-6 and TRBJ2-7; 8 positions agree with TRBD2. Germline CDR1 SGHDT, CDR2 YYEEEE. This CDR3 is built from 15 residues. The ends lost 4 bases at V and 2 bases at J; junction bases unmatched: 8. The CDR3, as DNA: TGTGCCAGCAGCCCCATTGAGACTAGCGCCTACGAGCAGTACTTC. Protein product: CASSPIETSAYEQYF.

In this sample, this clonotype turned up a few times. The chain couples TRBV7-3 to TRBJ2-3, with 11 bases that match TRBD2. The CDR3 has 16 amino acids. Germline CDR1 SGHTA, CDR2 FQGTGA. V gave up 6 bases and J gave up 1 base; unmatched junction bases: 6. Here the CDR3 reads CASSSQGLAGTDTQYF. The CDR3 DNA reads TGTGCCAGCAGTTCTCAGGGACTAGCGGGCACAGATACGCAGTATTTT.

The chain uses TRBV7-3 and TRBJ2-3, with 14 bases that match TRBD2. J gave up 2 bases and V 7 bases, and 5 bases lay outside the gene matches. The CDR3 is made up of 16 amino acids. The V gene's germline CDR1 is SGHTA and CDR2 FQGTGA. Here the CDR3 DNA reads TGTGCCAGCAAGGGGACTAGCGGGAGACACACAGATACGCAGTATTTT. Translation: CASKGTSGRHTDTQYF.

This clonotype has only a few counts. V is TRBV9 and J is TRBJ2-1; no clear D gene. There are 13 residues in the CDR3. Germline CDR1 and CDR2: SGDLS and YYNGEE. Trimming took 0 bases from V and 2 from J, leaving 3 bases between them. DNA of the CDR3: TGTGCCAGCAGCGTAGTGCCCTACAATGAGCAGTTCTTC. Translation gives CASSVVPYNEQFF.

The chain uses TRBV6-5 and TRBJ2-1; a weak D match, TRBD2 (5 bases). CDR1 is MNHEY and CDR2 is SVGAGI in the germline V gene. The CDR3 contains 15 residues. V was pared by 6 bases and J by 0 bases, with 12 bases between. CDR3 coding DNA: TGTGCCAGCAGAAGCGGACCTAGCTCCTACAATGAGCAGTTCTTC. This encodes CASRSGPSSYNEQFF.

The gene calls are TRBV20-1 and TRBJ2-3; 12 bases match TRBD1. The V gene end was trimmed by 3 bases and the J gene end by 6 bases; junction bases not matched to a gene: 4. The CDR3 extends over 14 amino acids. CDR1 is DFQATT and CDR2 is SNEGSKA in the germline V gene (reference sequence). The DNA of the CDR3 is TGCAGTGCTAGCCCCGGGACAGGGGGCGATACGCAGTATTTT. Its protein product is CSASPGTGGDTQYF.

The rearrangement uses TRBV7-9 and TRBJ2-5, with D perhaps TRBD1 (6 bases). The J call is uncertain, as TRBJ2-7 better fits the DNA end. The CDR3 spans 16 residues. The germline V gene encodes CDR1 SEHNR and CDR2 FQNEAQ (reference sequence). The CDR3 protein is CASSPPRGSRAYEQYF. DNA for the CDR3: TGTGCCAGCAGCCCCCCAAGGGGGAGTCGCGCCTACGAGCAGTACTTC.

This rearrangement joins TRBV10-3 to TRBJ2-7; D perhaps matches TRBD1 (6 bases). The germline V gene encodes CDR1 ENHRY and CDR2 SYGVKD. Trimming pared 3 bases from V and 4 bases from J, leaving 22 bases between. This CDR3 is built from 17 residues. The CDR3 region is CAISDRTEAWTTYEQYF. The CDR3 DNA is TGTGCCATCAGTGACCGGACAGAGGCCTGGACGACTTACGAGCAGTACTTC.

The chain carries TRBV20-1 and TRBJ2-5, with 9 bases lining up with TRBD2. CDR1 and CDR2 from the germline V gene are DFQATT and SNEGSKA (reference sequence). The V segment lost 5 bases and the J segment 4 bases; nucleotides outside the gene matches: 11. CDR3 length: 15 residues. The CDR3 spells CSAVSASGNPETQYF. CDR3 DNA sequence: TGCAGTGCTGTTTCGGCTAGCGGGAACCCAGAGACCCAGTACTTC.

This CDR3 reads CATIMDRTIYGYTF. The CDR3 DNA is TGTGCCACAATTATGGACAGGACCATCTATGGCTACACCTTC. The chain couples TRBV24-1 to TRBJ1-2, with 7 bases aligning to TRBD1. This CDR3 is 14 amino acids long. The V segment lost 10 bases and the J segment 4 bases; nucleotides outside the gene matches: 11. Germline CDR1 is KGHDR and CDR2 is SFDVKD.

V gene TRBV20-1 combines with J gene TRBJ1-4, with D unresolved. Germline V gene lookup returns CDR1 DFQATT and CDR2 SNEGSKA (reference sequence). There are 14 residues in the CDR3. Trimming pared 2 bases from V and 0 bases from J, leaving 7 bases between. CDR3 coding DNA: TGCAGTGCTAGACCGACTTCAACTAATGAAAAACTGTTTTTT. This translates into CSARPTSTNEKLFF.

The DNA for the CDR3 is TGTGCCACCAGTGATGCCGCGGACGGTTACAATGAGCAGTTCTTC. Protein product: CATSDAADGYNEQFF. The V and J genes are TRBV24-1 and TRBJ2-1; no clear D. The CDR3 contains 15 residues. CDR1 is KGHDR and CDR2 is SFDVKD in the germline V gene. V lost 3 bases and J lost 4, with 12 bases in between.

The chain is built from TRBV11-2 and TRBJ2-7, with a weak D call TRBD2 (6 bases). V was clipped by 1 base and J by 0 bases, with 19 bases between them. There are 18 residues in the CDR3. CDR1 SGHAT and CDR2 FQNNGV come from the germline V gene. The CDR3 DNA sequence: TGTGCCAGCAGCTTAGTACCCACGCCACTAGCCCGCTCCTACGAGCAGTACTTC. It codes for CASSLVPTPLARSYEQYF.

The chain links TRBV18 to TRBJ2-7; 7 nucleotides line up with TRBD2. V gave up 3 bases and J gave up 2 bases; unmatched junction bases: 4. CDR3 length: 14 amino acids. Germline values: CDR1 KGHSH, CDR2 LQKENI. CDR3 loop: CASSPTSITYEQYF. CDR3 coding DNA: TGTGCCAGCTCACCGACTAGCATCACCTACGAGCAGTACTTC.

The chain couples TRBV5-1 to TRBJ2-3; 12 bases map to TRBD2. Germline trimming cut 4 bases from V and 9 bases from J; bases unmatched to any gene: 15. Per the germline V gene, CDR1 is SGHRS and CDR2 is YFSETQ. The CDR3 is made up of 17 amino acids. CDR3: CASSLPIGTSGSSTQYF. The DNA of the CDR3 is TGCGCCAGCAGCCTTCCCATCGGGACTAGCGGGTCGTCCACGCAGTATTTT.

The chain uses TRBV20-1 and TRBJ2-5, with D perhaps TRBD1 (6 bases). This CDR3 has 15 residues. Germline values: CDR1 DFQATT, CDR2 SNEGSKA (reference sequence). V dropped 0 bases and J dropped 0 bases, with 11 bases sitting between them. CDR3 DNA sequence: TGCAGTGCTAGAGATGCAGGGGCGTACCAAGAGACCCAGTACTTC. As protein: CSARDAGAYQETQYF.

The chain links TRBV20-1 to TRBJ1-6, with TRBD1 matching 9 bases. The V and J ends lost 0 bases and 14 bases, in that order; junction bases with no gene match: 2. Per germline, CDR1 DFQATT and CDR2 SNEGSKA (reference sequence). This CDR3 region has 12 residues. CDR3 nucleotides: TGCAGTGCTAGAGAACAGGGGGCGGCCCTCCACTTT. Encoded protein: CSAREQGAALHF.

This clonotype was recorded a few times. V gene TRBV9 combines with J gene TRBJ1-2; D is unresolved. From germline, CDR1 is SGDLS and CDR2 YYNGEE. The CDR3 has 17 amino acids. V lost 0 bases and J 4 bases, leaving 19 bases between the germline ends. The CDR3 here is CASSVGSGSRPTYGYTF. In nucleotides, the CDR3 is TGTGCCAGCAGCGTAGGTTCGGGGAGCAGGCCCACCTATGGCTACACCTTC.

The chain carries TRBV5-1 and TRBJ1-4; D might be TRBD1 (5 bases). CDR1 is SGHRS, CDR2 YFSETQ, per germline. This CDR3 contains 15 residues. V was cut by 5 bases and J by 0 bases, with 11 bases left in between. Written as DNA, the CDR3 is TGCGCCAGCAGTGATACGGGGGCAACTAATGAAAAACTGTTTTTT. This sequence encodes CASSDTGATNEKLFF.